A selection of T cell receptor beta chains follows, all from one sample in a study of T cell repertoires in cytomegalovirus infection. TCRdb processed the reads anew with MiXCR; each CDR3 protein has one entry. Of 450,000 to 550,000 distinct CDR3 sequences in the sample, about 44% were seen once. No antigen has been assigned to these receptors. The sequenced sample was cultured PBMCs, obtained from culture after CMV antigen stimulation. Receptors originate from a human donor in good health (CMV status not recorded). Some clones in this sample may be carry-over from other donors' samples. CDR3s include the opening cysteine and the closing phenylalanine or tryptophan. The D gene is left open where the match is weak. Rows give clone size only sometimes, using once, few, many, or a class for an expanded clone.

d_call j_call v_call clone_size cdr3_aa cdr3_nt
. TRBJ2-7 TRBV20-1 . CSAREYLSYEQYF TGCAGTGCTAGAGAATATCTCTCCTACGAGCAGTACTTC
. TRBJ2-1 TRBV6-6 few CASSYSPLEQFF TGTGCCAGCAGTTACTCCCCCTTGGAGCAGTTCTTC
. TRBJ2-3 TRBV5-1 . CASAVEGSTDTQYF TGCGCCAGCGCCGTGGAGGGCAGCACAGATACGCAGTATTTT
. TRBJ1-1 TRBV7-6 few CASSLVTDTEAFF TGTGCCAGCAGCTTAGTGACAGACACTGAAGCTTTCTTT
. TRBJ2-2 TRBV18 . CASSPGNGANTGELFF TGTGCCAGCTCACCGGGGAACGGGGCGAACACCGGGGAGCTGTTTTTT
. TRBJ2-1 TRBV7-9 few CATLTLWNEQFF TGTGCCACCCTGACGTTATGGAATGAGCAGTTCTTC
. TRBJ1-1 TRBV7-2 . CASLVDLNTEAFF TGTGCCAGCTTAGTGGACCTGAACACTGAAGCTTTCTTT
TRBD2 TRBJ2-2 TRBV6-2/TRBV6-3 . CASSWEGSLNHPGELFF TGTGCCAGCAGCTGGGAGGGCTCCCTTAATCATCCCGGGGAGCTGTTTTTT
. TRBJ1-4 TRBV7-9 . CASSLVGVPKLFF TGTGCCAGCAGCTTAGTGGGGGTCCCAAAACTGTTTTTT
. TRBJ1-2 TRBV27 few CASRKADAANYGYTF TGTGCCAGCAGAAAGGCGGACGCCGCTAACTATGGCTACACCTTC
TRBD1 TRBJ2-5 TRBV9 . CASSGTGGGETQYF TGTGCCAGCAGCGGTACAGGGGGCGGAGAGACCCAGTACTTC
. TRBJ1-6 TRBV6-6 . CASQPEGGSNSPLHF TGTGCCAGCCAGCCGGAGGGGGGGTCTAATTCACCCCTCCACTTT
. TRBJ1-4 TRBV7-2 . CASSFRRGINEKLFF TGTGCCAGCAGCTTCAGACGCGGAATTAATGAAAAACTGTTTTTT
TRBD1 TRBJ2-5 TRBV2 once CASIFLGTEGETQYF TGTGCCAGCATCTTCCTGGGGACAGAGGGAGAGACCCAGTACTTC
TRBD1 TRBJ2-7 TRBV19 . CASSTWTGWTYEQYF TGTGCCAGTAGTACCTGGACAGGGTGGACCTACGAGCAGTACTTC
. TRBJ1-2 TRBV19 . CASRLGSGGYTF TGTGCCAGTAGACTAGGGTCGGGTGGCTACACCTTC
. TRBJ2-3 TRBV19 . CASTSGLLGTDTQYF TGTGCCAGCACATCGGGACTCCTAGGCACAGATACGCAGTATTTT
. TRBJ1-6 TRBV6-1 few CASRRSLYSPLHF TGTGCCAGCCGCAGGTCCCTCTATTCACCCCTCCACTTT
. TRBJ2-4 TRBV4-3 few CASSQDLAVLGSIQYF TGCGCCAGCAGCCAAGATTTAGCGGTGCTGGGTAGCATTCAGTACTTC
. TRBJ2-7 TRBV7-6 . CASSQGTSYEQYF TGTGCCAGCAGCCAGGGAACTAGCTACGAGCAGTACTTC